The 14 T cell receptor beta chains below come from one sample, sequenced in a study of T cells in tuberculosis listed by TCRdb under 2018. The meaning of the sample's time point label: new active TB diagnosis, blood taken before or within 7 days of starting treatment. Libraries were constructed by the immunoSEQ multiplex PCR assay. This is the immuneACCESS table as TCRdb keeps it, with only in-frame sequences that have V and J called. A part of the clones is gone; compared with another copy, unresolved V genes explain less than half, and the rest is unexplained. This sample holds around 33,000 clones; roughly nine tenths were observed only once. Jointly, the top ten make up more than 4.5% of the sample. Sequencing used PBMCs, obtained at tuberculosis diagnosis. Receptors were obtained from an adult with tuberculosis.

V gene TRBV28 combines with J gene TRBJ2-1; 9 bases agree with TRBD2. V lost 4 bases to trimming and J lost 8 bases; unmatched junction nucleotides: 9. This CDR3 is built from 15 residues. CDR1 is MDHEN, CDR2 SYDVKM, per germline. In nucleotides, the CDR3 is TGTGCCAGCAGTTCCAACACGGGACTAGCCGATGAGCAGTTCTTC. It encodes CASSSNTGLADEQFF.

The gene calls are TRBV28 and TRBJ1-1; 7 positions agree with TRBD1. Germline loops: CDR1 MDHEN, CDR2 SYDVKM. V was pared by 6 bases and J by 0 bases, with 4 bases of the junction left unmatched. The length of the CDR3 is 14 residues. This CDR3 is CASRSDRVNTEAFF. The CDR3 DNA reads TGTGCCAGCAGGAGTGACAGGGTGAACACTGAAGCTTTCTTT. The full variable domain, its missing parts supplied by reference TRBV28 and TRBJ1-1, is DVKVTQSSRYLVKRTGEKVFLECVQDMDHENMFWYRQDPGLGLRLIYFSYDVKMKEKGDIPEGYSVSREKKERFSLILESASTNQTSMYLCASRSDRVNTEAFFGQGTRLTVV.

The chain joins TRBV9 to TRBJ2-1, with D possibly TRBD2 on 6 matching bases. The CDR3 runs to 16 residues. Germline loops: CDR1 SGDLS, CDR2 YYNGEE. V was clipped by 2 bases and J by 3 bases, with 15 bases between them. CDR3 sequence: CASSVGGLAGYNEQFF. Here the CDR3 DNA reads TGTGCCAGCAGCGTCGGAGGGCTAGCTGGCTACAATGAGCAGTTCTTC.

The chain uses TRBV19 and TRBJ2-7; D is undetermined. The CDR3 is made up of 13 amino acids. V was clipped by 1 base and J by 2 bases, with 6 bases between them. CDR1 is LNHDA, CDR2 SQIVND, per germline (reference sequence). As DNA, the CDR3 is TGTGCCAGTAGTATAGGGCCAGCCTACGAGCAGTACTTC. This sequence encodes CASSIGPAYEQYF.

The chain combines TRBV7-9 with TRBJ1-4, with D possibly being TRBD1 (6 bases). The CDR3 covers 15 residues. Germline assignment: CDR1 SEHNR and CDR2 FQNEAQ (reference sequence). Between the trimmed V and J ends, which lost 3 bases and 8 bases, there was a span of 16 bases. The CDR3 sequence is CASSLRQAGHEKLFF. Written as DNA, the CDR3 is TGTGCCAGCAGCTTGAGACAGGCGGGTCACGAAAAACTGTTTTTT.

The chain couples TRBV7-2 to TRBJ2-2; D is ambiguous. Germline V gene lookup returns CDR1 SGHTA and CDR2 FQGNSA. Trimming removed 0 bases from V and 6 bases from J, with 11 bases in between. The CDR3 is 15 amino acids. CDR3 sequence: CASSLAGPGSGELFF. Here the CDR3 DNA reads TGTGCCAGCAGCTTAGCGGGCCCTGGTTCCGGGGAGCTGTTTTTT.

The chain couples TRBV5-1 to TRBJ1-3, with TRBD1 matching over 9 bases. This CDR3 has 16 amino acids. V was pared by 4 bases and J by 0 bases, with 5 bases of the junction left unmatched. From germline, CDR1 is SGHRS and CDR2 YFSETQ. The CDR3, as DNA: TGCGCCAGCAGCCAGGACAGGGGTGTCTCTGGAAACACCATATATTTT. It encodes CASSQDRGVSGNTIYF. Full variable domain (rest looked up from reference TRBV5-1 and TRBJ1-3): KAGVTQTPRYLIKTRGQQVTLSCSPISGHRSVSWYQQTPGQGLQFLFEYFSETQRNKGNFPGRFSGRQFSNSRSEMNVSTLELGDSALYLCASSQDRGVSGNTIYFGEGSWLTVV.

The gene calls are TRBV4-1 and TRBJ2-3; 7 nucleotides align to TRBD1. The V gene's germline CDR1 is MGHRA and CDR2 YSYEKL. The CDR3 runs to 17 residues. The J segment lost 4 bases and the V segment lost 0 bases, leaving 10 bases of the junction unmatched. The CDR3 loop is CASSQDSGGFTADTQYF. CDR3 DNA sequence: TGCGCCAGCAGCCAAGATTCAGGGGGTTTTACAGCAGATACGCAGTATTTT.

The chain recombines TRBV4-2 with TRBJ1-5, with D unresolved. V lost 4 bases to trimming and J lost 0 bases, with 10 bases between them. The germline gives CDR1 LGHNA, CDR2 YNFKEQ. The CDR3 is 15 residues long. DNA for the CDR3: TGTGCCAGCAGCCCTAAGCACCATAGCAATCAGCCCCAGCATTTT. Residues: CASSPKHHSNQPQHF.

The chain is built from TRBV7-9 and TRBJ1-1; D is perhaps TRBD1 (6 bases). CDR3 length: 14 residues. V gave up 1 base and J gave up 5 bases, with 11 bases separating them. The germline gives CDR1 SEHNR, CDR2 FQNEAQ (reference sequence). CDR3 in amino acids: CASSLDGTRTEAFF. CDR3 DNA sequence: TGTGCCAGCAGCTTAGACGGGACAAGAACTGAAGCTTTCTTT.

The chain carries TRBV5-4 and TRBJ2-7, with D tentatively TRBD2 (5 bases). The V gene's germline CDR1 is SGHNT and CDR2 YYREEE (reference sequence). Trimming removed 5 bases at V and 4 bases at J, with 13 bases between. The CDR3 extends over 13 amino acids. CDR3 sequence (DNA): TGTGCCAGCAGGTATGGAGGAGAATACGAGCAGTACTTC. Its translation is CASRYGGEYEQYF.

The V call is TRBV30, the J call TRBJ1-2, with D hard to call. The germline gives CDR1 GTSNPN, CDR2 SVGIG (reference sequence). V gave up 4 bases and J gave up 6 bases, with 21 bases separating them. The length of the CDR3 is 15 residues. The CDR3 spells CAWIGSTLVRDGYTF. CDR3 sequence (DNA): TGTGCCTGGATTGGTTCGACTTTGGTTCGAGATGGCTACACCTTC.

This sequence joins TRBV19 and TRBJ1-1; D ambiguous. The CDR3 spans 15 residues. Trimming removed 3 bases from V and 0 bases from J, with 11 bases in between. Germline V gives CDR1 LNHDA, CDR2 SQIVND (reference sequence). The DNA for the CDR3 is TGTGCCAGTAGTATCCGGGGAAGATTGAACACTGAAGCTTTCTTT. Translation gives CASSIRGRLNTEAFF.

This chain uses TRBV6-1 with TRBJ2-7; D might be TRBD1 (5 bases). Germline-derived CDR1 and CDR2 are MNHNS and SASEGT. V shed 5 bases and J shed 5 bases, with 16 bases lying between them. CDR3 length equals 14 residues. This CDR3 reads CASSLGQRYHEQYF. The CDR3 nucleotides are TGTGCCAGCAGTCTGGGGCAGAGATACCACGAGCAGTACTTC.